This T cell receptor beta chain was sequenced in a study of blood T cell repertoires in COVID-19. The overall study: Specimens from acute and convalescent COVID-19 originated in the United States, Italy and Spain. PBMCs, B-cell-depleted T cells, or T cells were the source of the cDNA or gDNA that made up the material.

Original analysis: Estimation of nucleated cell counts was performed using reference gene primer amplification. Assay used: immunoSEQ multiplex PCR; TCRdb lists only in-frame clones, some missing. The DNA gave D and trimming, while V, J and clone size come from that table. Of about 200,000 clones listed, around 81% are singletons. The V segment lost 6 bases and the J segment 2 bases; nucleotides outside the gene matches: 4. CDR1 and CDR2 (germline): SNHLY, FYNNEI. CDR3 length: 15 amino acids. The chain combines TRBV2 with TRBJ2-2; 9 bases agree with TRBD2. The sample consisted of peripheral blood. The source of this sequence is a woman aged 65 to 85 with acute or convalescent COVID-19. CDR3 in amino acids: CASSTLAGNTGELFF. The CDR3 DNA sequence: TGTGCCAGCAGCACACTAGCGGGTAACACCGGGGAGCTGTTTTTT.